This paragraph covers one T cell receptor (beta chain) sequence. This specimen belongs to a study of blood T cell repertoires in COVID-19. Profiling relied on immunoSEQ multiplex PCR, and the TCRdb table lists in-frame clones only, not all of them. Among about 260,000 clones, 82% were seen once, and the ten largest hold approximately 1.9%. Trimming removed 2 bases from V and 0 bases from J, with 5 bases in between. Germline CDR1 and CDR2: MNHNS and SASEGT. The CDR3 spans 15 residues. This clonotype was sampled from a woman aged 80 or over with acute or convalescent COVID-19. Specimen: peripheral blood. The chain couples TRBV6-1 to TRBJ1-6, with D uncertain. In DNA, the CDR3 is TGTGCCAGCAGTGAACACAGCTCCTATAATTCACCCCTCCACTTT. This sequence encodes CASSEHSSYNSPLHF.